This T cell receptor beta chain was identified during a study of Ad26.COV2.S vaccination and SARS-CoV-2 variants. Whole-study results and caveats: Measures of TCR breadth and depth may have fallen short of total T cell responses. People given the vaccine had a wider spike-specific TCR breadth than placebo recipients did.

Treatment meaning: roughly 20 received Ad26.COV2.S at low or high dose, single or two shots; a few received placebo; per-sample allocation not given. Vaccine and placebo recipients were sampled on day 63 after the first injection. This CDR3 is built from 17 residues. CDR1 and CDR2 (germline): LGHNT, FRNRAP. The V gene end was trimmed by 3 bases and the J gene end by 5 bases; junction bases not matched to a gene: 15. Of note for this clone: Antigen specificity is unknown.

Produced via immunoSEQ multiplex PCR; TCRdb's table is partial and in-frame only. The table lists roughly 350,000 clones, 80% to 90% of them singletons, with roughly a tenth in the top ten. The sample in question was peripheral blood, obtained in a trial of Ad26.COV2.S vaccine versus placebo. V gene TRBV12-5 combines with J gene TRBJ2-5, with 7 positions matching TRBD1. The source of this sequence is a person aged 18-60 years who received the Ad26.COV2.S COVID-19 vaccine or a placebo. The CDR3 here is CASGFGFDRDEAETQYF. The CDR3 DNA is TGTGCTAGTGGTTTTGGGTTCGACAGGGACGAAGCGGAGACCCAGTACTTC.